The 30 T cell receptor beta chains below come from one sample, sequenced in a study of CD8 T cells in Susac syndrome. cDNA came from approximately 0.5 to 1 ug RNA primed by random hexamers. TCRdb reprocessed the immunoSEQ multiplex PCR reads with MiXCR, giving one entry per CDR3 protein. The repertoire holds some 130,000 distinct CDR3 sequences, with around 75% as singletons. Sequenced sample: CD8+ T cells from PBMCs. The receptors shown here come from a human donor with multiple sclerosis.

Notes on this clonotype: The junction does not match germline at one end; this may be a read error. J is TRBJ1-2 and V is TRBV30; D not resolved. The CDR3 sequence is 14 residues long. CDR1 is GTSNPN, CDR2 SVGIG, per germline (reference sequence). DNA of the CDR3: TGTGCCTGGGGCGACGGTAGACCCAACTATGGCTGCACCTTC. Translation gives CAWGDGRPNYGCTF.

V usage is TRBV7-6 and J usage is TRBJ2-7; weak D call: TRBD1 (6 bases). This CDR3 has 15 amino acids. Looked up from germline, CDR1 is SGHVS and CDR2 is FNYEAQ. The ends were cut back, 1 base at V and 2 bases at J, with 12 bases in the middle. In DNA, the CDR3 is TGTGCCAGCAGCTTAGAATGGGGGCTGACCTACGAGCAGTACTTC. This translates into CASSLEWGLTYEQYF.

The V gene is TRBV7-2, the J gene TRBJ2-1; maybe TRBD2 (6 bases). V shed 6 bases and J shed 4 bases, with 13 bases lying between them. This CDR3 spans 14 amino acids. Per the germline V gene, CDR1 is SGHTA and CDR2 is FQGNSA. The CDR3 region has the DNA TGTGCCAGCAGGGACTACCCCCTATACAATGAGCAGTTCTTC. This sequence encodes CASRDYPLYNEQFF.

This clonotype was picked up a small number of times. The chain links TRBV28 to TRBJ2-1; perhaps D is TRBD1 or TRBD2 (7 bases each). Germline V gives CDR1 MDHEN, CDR2 SYDVKM. The ends were cut back, 3 bases at V and 8 bases at J, with 20 bases in the middle. CDR3 length: 16 amino acids. The chain's CDR3 is CASSLDPGEGAYEQFF. The CDR3 DNA reads as TGTGCCAGCAGTTTGGACCCGGGGGAGGGGGCTTATGAGCAGTTCTTC.

The chain couples TRBV4-1 to TRBJ2-7; 7 positions agree with TRBD1. The germline V gene encodes CDR1 MGHRA and CDR2 YSYEKL. CDR3 size: 17 residues. The V and J ends lost 0 bases and 1 base, in that order; junction bases with no gene match: 9. CDR3 in amino acids: CASSQDLWTGESYEQYF. Written as DNA, the CDR3 is TGCGCCAGCAGCCAAGACCTTTGGACAGGTGAATCCTACGAGCAGTACTTC.

The chain couples TRBV3-1 to TRBJ2-2; TRBD1 or TRBD2 may be the D gene (5 bases each). Germline-derived CDR1 and CDR2 are LGHDT and YNNKEL (reference sequence). This CDR3 comprises 19 residues. V lost 1 base and J 4 bases, leaving 22 bases between the germline ends. CDR3 sequence (DNA): TGTGCCAGCAGCCAAGCCGGGGCCGCGGTCCGTCGTAGCACCGGGGAGCTGTTTTTT. Its protein is CASSQAGAAVRRSTGELFF.

The chain carries TRBV7-2 and TRBJ1-5, with D hard to call. Trimming took 5 bases from V and 3 from J, leaving 17 bases between them. The germline V gene encodes CDR1 SGHTA and CDR2 FQGNSA. This CDR3 comprises 16 residues. The CDR3 region has the DNA TGTGCCAGCAGCCCCCTCTCGAGGGTTGACAATCAGCCCCAGCATTTT. This encodes CASSPLSRVDNQPQHF. Combining the CDR3 with reference TRBV7-2 and TRBJ1-5 gives the whole variable domain GAGVSQSPSNKVTEKGKDVELRCDPISGHTALYWYRQSLGQGLEFLIYFQGNSAPDKSGLPSDRFSAERTGGSVSTLTIQRTQQEDSAVYLCASSPLSRVDNQPQHFGDGTRLSIL.

The V and J genes are TRBV2 and TRBJ2-1; a weak D match, TRBD1 (6 bases). Germline V gene lookup returns CDR1 SNHLY and CDR2 FYNNEI. Trimming removed 3 bases at V and 1 base at J, with 10 bases between. The CDR3 spans 15 residues. Here the CDR3 DNA reads TGTGCCAGCAGTGACCCCCAGGGGTCCTACAATGAGCAGTTCTTC. It yields the protein CASSDPQGSYNEQFF.

This clonotype was seen a handful of times. The chain recombines TRBV4-1 with TRBJ1-2, with TRBD1 matching over 10 bases. Unmatched junction bases numbered 6, after V lost 1 base and J lost 4 bases. This CDR3 comprises 16 residues. Germline CDR1 reads MGHRA; CDR2 reads YSYEKL. CDR3 amino acids: CASSQAATGGGYGYTF. In DNA, the CDR3 is TGCGCCAGCAGCCAAGCTGCGACAGGGGGCGGCTATGGCTACACCTTC.

This clonotype was detected once. The gene calls are TRBV20-1 and TRBJ2-7, with 9 nucleotides matching TRBD1. In germline, CDR1 is DFQATT, CDR2 SNEGSKA (reference sequence). The CDR3 contains 14 residues. V trimming: 6 bases; J trimming: 1 base; junction bases outside the gene matches: 7. The CDR3 spells CSATPGTGSYEQYF. Written as DNA, the CDR3 is TGCAGTGCGACCCCCGGGACAGGGTCCTACGAGCAGTACTTC.

The genes are TRBV24-1 and TRBJ2-5; TRBD1 matches at 7 bases. V lost 9 bases to trimming and J lost 5 bases; unmatched junction nucleotides: 8. In germline, CDR1 is KGHDR, CDR2 SFDVKD. The CDR3 contains 13 residues. The CDR3 bases are TGTGCCACCGGACCGACACAGGGGGAGACCCAGTACTTC. It specifies CATGPTQGETQYF.

This clonotype was observed a few times. V gene TRBV6-2 or TRBV6-3 combines with J gene TRBJ2-7, with D maybe TRBD1 (6 bases). CDR3 size: 17 residues. The germline V and J ends were trimmed by 4 bases and 5 bases, with 24 bases remaining between them. Per germline, CDR1 MNHEY and CDR2 SVGEGT. CDR3: CASSSPGHPLFRHEQYF. In nucleotides, the CDR3 is TGTGCCAGCAGTTCTCCGGGACATCCCCTGTTTCGACACGAGCAGTACTTC.

The J gene is TRBJ2-2, the V gene TRBV20-1, with D unclear. V was shortened by 1 base and J by 5 bases, with 11 bases between the two germline ends. Germline V gene lookup returns CDR1 DFQATT and CDR2 SNEGSKA (reference sequence). This CDR3 region has 14 residues. CDR3: CSARAEQPTGELFF. The CDR3 bases are TGCAGTGCTAGAGCGGAACAGCCGACCGGGGAGCTGTTTTTT.

V usage is TRBV29-1 and J usage is TRBJ1-1; D unresolved. V lost 4 bases and J 1 base, leaving 10 bases between the germline ends. The CDR3 has 13 residues. The germline V gene has CDR1 SQVTM and CDR2 ANQGSEA. The CDR3, as DNA: TGCAGCGTTGTTTTCCCAGAGAACACTGAAGCTTTCTTT. It specifies CSVVFPENTEAFF.

This clonotype was observed a few times. The rearrangement joins TRBV11-2 to TRBJ2-5; TRBD2 agrees at 13 bases. The CDR3 is 17 residues long. V shed 4 bases, J shed 3 bases, and the junction held 8 bases outside the gene matches. The germline gives CDR1 SGHAT, CDR2 FQNNGV. CDR3 sequence: CASSWETSGGRKETQYF. DNA of the CDR3: TGTGCCAGCAGCTGGGAGACTAGCGGGGGGCGCAAAGAGACCCAGTACTTC.

The rearrangement uses TRBV6-2 or TRBV6-3 and TRBJ2-1; a weak D match, TRBD2 (6 bases). V was pared by 0 bases and J by 12 bases, with 9 bases between. The CDR3 runs to 12 residues. Germline V gene data show CDR1 as MNHEY and CDR2 as SVGEGT. CDR3 nucleotide sequence: TGTGCCAGCAGTTACTCGGGAGGATGGCAGTTCTTC. This sequence encodes CASSYSGGWQFF.

The V call is TRBV27, the J call TRBJ2-7; D may be TRBD2 (6 bases). V lost 5 bases and J 5 bases, leaving 16 bases between the germline ends. CDR1 is MNHEY, CDR2 SMNVEV, per germline (reference sequence). The CDR3 length is 14 residues. CDR3 sequence: CASSPRLVSNEQYV. CDR3 nucleotides: TGTGCCAGCAGTCCTAGACTAGTTTCCAACGAGCAGTACGTC.

This chain joins TRBV6-1 and TRBJ2-3; perhaps D is TRBD1 or TRBD2 (7 bases each). Trimming pared 6 bases from V and 4 bases from J, leaving 20 bases between. Germline-derived CDR1 and CDR2 are MNHNS and SASEGT. The CDR3 extends over 16 amino acids. CDR3: CASRTSMGGGPDTQYF. DNA for the CDR3: TGTGCCAGCAGAACCTCCATGGGAGGGGGCCCAGATACGCAGTATTTT.

The chain couples TRBV11-2 to TRBJ2-4; unclear D gene. The CDR3 extends over 15 amino acids. V lost 0 bases to trimming and J lost 3 bases, with 9 bases between them. Germline-derived CDR1 and CDR2 are SGHAT and FQNNGV. CDR3 nucleotides: TGTGCCAGCAGCTTAGAAGCAAGGGACAAAAACATTCAGTACTTC. It translates to CASSLEARDKNIQYF.

V gene TRBV9 combines with J gene TRBJ2-5, with a possible D match to TRBD1 (7 bases). The V end lost 7 bases, the J end lost 1 base, and 17 bases lay between the germline ends. The CDR3 runs to 15 residues. CDR1 SGDLS and CDR2 YYNGEE come from the germline V gene. Here the CDR3 DNA reads TGTGCCAGCTCCCCAGGGGGGTCATCCCAAGAGACCCAGTACTTC. Translation: CASSPGGSSQETQYF.

V and J are TRBV29-1 and TRBJ1-2; D is perhaps TRBD1 (6 bases). V was trimmed by 7 bases and J by 2 bases, leaving 17 bases between them. Germline V CDR1 and CDR2: SQVTM, ANQGSEA. This CDR3 spans 14 amino acids. This CDR3 reads CSAILQQGNYGYTF. The CDR3, as DNA: TGCAGCGCAATACTCCAACAGGGAAACTATGGCTACACCTTC.

V usage is TRBV12-3 or TRBV12-4 and J usage is TRBJ2-3; D call uncertain. The ends were cut back, 6 bases at V and 2 bases at J, with 12 bases in the middle. This CDR3 comprises 14 residues. The CDR3 protein is CASRLPDPTDTQYF. For the CDR3, the DNA is TGTGCCAGCAGACTCCCGGACCCCACAGATACGCAGTATTTT.

This clonotype turned up a few times. CDR3 residues: CASSLDLSGEIDQETQYF. In nucleotides, the CDR3 is TGTGCCAGCAGCTTAGATCTATCAGGCGAGATTGACCAAGAGACCCAGTACTTC. V and J are TRBV11-2 and TRBJ2-5; D is unresolved. In germline, CDR1 is SGHAT, CDR2 FQNNGV. The CDR3 length is 18 residues. The germline V and J ends were trimmed by 0 bases and 0 bases, with 17 bases remaining between them.

The CDR3 protein is CASSPPTGKREKLFF. CDR3 bases: TGTGCCAGCAGCCCCCCGACAGGGAAACGGGAAAAACTGTTTTTT. This chain connects TRBV3-1 to TRBJ1-4; 7 nucleotides align to TRBD1. The J segment lost 8 bases and the V segment lost 4 bases, leaving 10 bases of the junction unmatched. CDR3 length: 15 residues. Germline loops: CDR1 LGHDT, CDR2 YNNKEL (reference sequence).

V usage is TRBV12-5 and J usage is TRBJ2-4, with D possibly TRBD1 on 5 matching bases. With 3 bases removed from V and 8 bases from J, the gap between germline ends came to 8 bases. Germline values: CDR1 LGHNT, CDR2 FRNRAP. The CDR3 sequence is 12 residues long. DNA for the CDR3: TGTGCTAGTGGTTTTCAGGGCCACATTCAGTACTTC. Translation gives CASGFQGHIQYF. The full variable domain, completed using reference TRBV12-5 and TRBJ2-4, is DARVTQTPRHKVTEMGQEVTMRCQPILGHNTVFWYRQTMMQGLELLAYFRNRAPLDDSGMPKDRFSAEMPDATLATLKIQPSEPRDSAVYFCASGFQGHIQYFGAGTRLSVL.

The rearrangement links TRBV4-3 to TRBJ2-1; TRBD1 or TRBD2 may be the D gene (6 bases each). This CDR3 region has 20 residues. In germline, CDR1 is LGHNA, CDR2 YSLEER. Trimming took 0 bases from V and 9 from J, leaving 30 bases between them. CDR3 in DNA: TGCGCCAGCAGCCAAGAATTGCGGGACATTTGGGACCCCCCTTCAAGTGAGCAGTTCTTC. Translation: CASSQELRDIWDPPSSEQFF.

This chain links TRBV28 with TRBJ1-6; 7 positions match TRBD1. Trimming removed 3 bases from V and 9 bases from J; junction bases left unmatched: 5. The germline gives CDR1 MDHEN, CDR2 SYDVKM. The CDR3 runs 14 residues. CDR3 sequence (DNA): TGTGCCAGCAGTTTGGACAGGAGATTTTCACCCCTCCACTTT. Translation: CASSLDRRFSPLHF.

The chain carries TRBV20-1 and TRBJ1-1, with 9 bases matching TRBD1. With 6 bases clipped from V and 8 bases from J, the junction kept 10 bases outside the gene matches. The CDR3 is 13 amino acids. CDR1 DFQATT and CDR2 SNEGSKA come from the germline V gene (reference sequence). CDR3 in amino acids: CSAWTGDYREAFF. CDR3 nucleotides: TGCAGTGCCTGGACAGGGGACTACCGGGAAGCTTTCTTT.

The chain carries TRBV6-5 and TRBJ2-1; D may be TRBD1 or TRBD2 (5 bases each). The V and J ends lost 2 bases and 9 bases respectively, with 5 bases between them. The CDR3 has 11 residues. Germline V lookup: CDR1 MNHEY, CDR2 SVGAGI. The CDR3 here is CASSYGGEQFF. The CDR3, as DNA: TGTGCCAGCAGTTACGGGGGTGAGCAGTTCTTC.

CDR3 sequence (DNA): TGTGCCAGCAGTGATTGGGTGAACACTGAAGCTTTCTTT. This codes for CASSDWVNTEAFF. The genes are TRBV6-4 and TRBJ1-1; D not resolved. The CDR3 contains 13 residues. Germline CDR1 reads MRHNA; CDR2 reads SNTAGT. Trimming took 3 bases from V and 0 from J, leaving 5 bases between them.